What follows are 26 T cell receptor beta chains derived from one specimen sequenced in a study of shared clonotypes between healthy human individuals. Libraries were prepared by immunoSEQ multiplex PCR; TCRdb keeps only in-frame clonotypes and omits some of them. Among about 820,000 clones listed, 85% to 95% were seen once. Cells designated naive CD8 were CD45RO-negative and were positively selected for CCR7, with terminally differentiated effector memory CD45RA+ cells excluded. The source material was naive CD8+ T cells sorted from blood. Receptors were obtained from a man between 25 and 39 years old in good health.

This sequence joins TRBV28 and TRBJ1-3, with 7 bases matching TRBD1. With 7 bases clipped from V and 0 bases from J, the junction kept 15 bases outside the gene matches. The CDR3 is made up of 18 amino acids. The germline CDR1 and CDR2 sequences are MDHEN and SYDVKM. CDR3 DNA: TGTGCCAGCAATAATCGGGACAGCGGTTTTTACTCTGGAAACACCATATATTTT. This encodes CASNNRDSGFYSGNTIYF.

The chain recombines TRBV5-4 with TRBJ2-3, with TRBD2 matching over 13 bases. This CDR3 comprises 16 residues. CDR1 SGHNT and CDR2 YYREEE come from the germline V gene (reference sequence). V lost 3 bases and J lost 6; bases outside the gene matches: 7. In DNA, the CDR3 is TGTGCCAGCAGCTCCCGGACTAGCGGGAGTCGTGATACGCAGTATTTT. Its translation: CASSSRTSGSRDTQYF. Together with reference TRBV5-4 and TRBJ2-3, the CDR3 gives the full variable domain: ETGVTQSPTHLIKTRGQQVTLRCSSQSGHNTVSWYQQALGQGPQFIFQYYREEENGRGNFPPRFSGLQFPNYSSELNVNALELDDSALYLCASSSRTSGSRDTQYFGPGTRLTVL.

V usage is TRBV14 and J usage is TRBJ2-7; 7 bases match TRBD2. Germline V lookup: CDR1 SGHDN, CDR2 FVKESK. This CDR3 has 14 residues. The ends lost 4 bases at V and 3 bases at J; junction bases unmatched: 6. The CDR3 region is CASSPSGGLYEQYF. In DNA, the CDR3 is TGTGCCAGCAGCCCTAGCGGAGGCCTCTACGAGCAGTACTTC.

J is TRBJ2-7 and V is TRBV5-6, with a weak D call TRBD2 (6 bases). V was shortened by 2 bases and J by 4 bases, with 10 bases between the two germline ends. There are 13 residues in the CDR3. In germline, CDR1 is SGHDT, CDR2 YYEEEE. The CDR3 bases are TGTGCCAGCAGCTTCGGGGGTGGATACGAGCAGTACTTC. Its protein product is CASSFGGGYEQYF. The full variable domain, its missing parts supplied by reference TRBV5-6 and TRBJ2-7, is DAGVTQSPTHLIKTRGQQVTLRCSPKSGHDTVSWYQQALGQGPQFIFQYYEEEERQRGNFPDRFSGHQFPNYSSELNVNALLLGDSALYLCASSFGGGYEQYFGPGTRLTVT.

The table lists this clone with a count of one. The chain is built from TRBV6-5 and TRBJ2-7; 9 nucleotides align to TRBD1. J lost 5 bases, V lost 0 bases, and 8 bases had no gene match. CDR1 and CDR2 from the germline V gene are MNHEY and SVGAGI. This CDR3 comprises 16 residues. CDR3 sequence reads: CASSYSMGQGADEQYF. DNA for the CDR3: TGTGCCAGCAGTTACTCGATGGGACAGGGAGCGGACGAGCAGTACTTC.

DNA of the CDR3: TGTGCCAGCAGCCCCCGGGACAGGCTTCTGGATGGCAATCAGCCCCAGCATTTT. Its translation is CASSPRDRLLDGNQPQHF. The chain carries TRBV27 and TRBJ1-5, with 8 positions matching TRBD1. J gave up 2 bases and V 6 bases, and 15 bases lay outside the gene matches. Germline-derived CDR1 and CDR2 are MNHEY and SMNVEV (reference sequence). The CDR3 is 18 residues long.

The genes are TRBV28 and TRBJ2-7; the D is unclear. V was clipped by 3 bases and J by 3 bases, with 9 bases between them. CDR1 is MDHEN, CDR2 SYDVKM, per germline. This CDR3 contains 13 residues. The CDR3 protein is CASSFSGVYEQYF. CDR3 DNA sequence: TGTGCCAGCAGTTTCTCCGGCGTCTACGAGCAGTACTTC.

The chain carries TRBV18 and TRBJ2-7, with 15 bases aligning to TRBD2. Germline V gene lookup returns CDR1 KGHSH and CDR2 LQKENI. CDR3 length: 15 amino acids. The trim removed 3 bases at V and 5 bases at J, leaving 2 bases unmatched. Here the CDR3 reads CASSPGTSGRHEQYF. The CDR3 region has the DNA TGTGCCAGCTCACCTGGGACTAGCGGGAGGCACGAGCAGTACTTC.

The rearrangement uses TRBV6-1 and TRBJ2-7; TRBD1 or TRBD2 may be the D gene (5 bases each). Germline V gene sequence: CDR1 MNHNS, CDR2 SASEGT. CDR3 size: 15 residues. V gave up 3 bases and J gave up 5 bases, with 17 bases separating them. The CDR3 sequence: CASSETGTTRHEQYF. In nucleotides, the CDR3 is TGTGCCAGCAGTGAGACCGGGACCACAAGGCACGAGCAGTACTTC.

The J gene is TRBJ2-1, the V gene TRBV11-3; 8 positions agree with TRBD2. This CDR3 is built from 15 residues. Losses at the gene ends were 5 bases for V and 5 bases for J; bases not matched to a gene: 8. The germline gives CDR1 SGHNT, CDR2 YENEEA. CDR3 DNA: TGTGCCAGCAGCCCCACAGCGGGAGCGAACAATGAGCAGTTCTTC. This sequence encodes CASSPTAGANNEQFF.

V usage is TRBV11-2 and J usage is TRBJ1-1; D possibly corresponds to TRBD1 (5 bases). Trimming left V 5 bases short and J 1 base short, with 17 bases between. The length of the CDR3 is 16 residues. From germline, CDR1 is SGHAT and CDR2 FQNNGV. The CDR3 region is CASSTPGGMTNTEAFF. The CDR3, as DNA: TGTGCCAGCAGCACCCCCGGGGGGATGACGAACACTGAAGCTTTCTTT.

The chain links TRBV28 to TRBJ2-5, with D tentatively TRBD2 (6 bases). V dropped 5 bases and J dropped 5 bases, with 21 bases sitting between them. Germline CDR1 and CDR2: MDHEN and SYDVKM. CDR3 length equals 16 residues. The CDR3 loop reads CASSPQTSWDLETQYF. In DNA, the CDR3 is TGTGCCAGCAGTCCCCAGACTAGTTGGGATTTGGAGACCCAGTACTTC.

The table lists this clone with a count of one. The rearrangement uses TRBV4-3 and TRBJ1-3, with D possibly being TRBD1 (6 bases). Germline assignment: CDR1 LGHNA and CDR2 YSLEER. CDR3 size: 19 residues. V was shortened by 0 bases and J by 2 bases, with 20 bases between the two germline ends. The CDR3 here is CASSQDHRTGSGAGNTIYF. DNA for the CDR3: TGCGCCAGCAGCCAAGACCATCGAACAGGGAGCGGAGCTGGAAACACCATATATTTT.

The V call is TRBV29-1, the J call TRBJ2-1; 9 positions match TRBD2. CDR3 length: 15 amino acids. From germline, CDR1 is SQVTM and CDR2 ANQGSEA. V lost 6 bases, J lost 1 base, and 7 bases stayed unmatched. Here the CDR3 DNA reads TGCAGCGTCGATGGACTAGCGCTTTCCTACAATGAGCAGTTCTTC. Protein sequence: CSVDGLALSYNEQFF.

CDR3 protein: CASTSSGGGSRGNEQFF. The DNA for the CDR3 is TGTGCCAGCACCTCAAGCGGGGGCGGGAGTAGGGGTAATGAGCAGTTCTTC. The rearrangement links TRBV27 to TRBJ2-1, with 8 bases fitting TRBD2. The CDR3 has 17 residues. The germline V gene has CDR1 MNHEY and CDR2 SMNVEV (reference sequence). With V trimmed by 7 bases and J by 7 bases, 18 bases remained unmatched.

The chain uses TRBV7-9 and TRBJ2-5, with a possible D match to TRBD2 (5 bases). The CDR3 is 14 amino acids. Germline V gene data show CDR1 as SEHNR and CDR2 as FQNEAQ (reference sequence). The ends were cut back, 4 bases at V and 7 bases at J, with 16 bases in the middle. CDR3 residues: CASSSGLGRVTQYF. CDR3 nucleotides: TGTGCCAGCAGCTCCGGACTCGGTCGTGTGACCCAGTACTTC.

The chain has TRBV7-9 and TRBJ1-3; D gene uncertain. V was clipped by 2 bases and J by 2 bases, with 16 bases between them. The CDR3 runs 17 residues. The germline CDR1 and CDR2 sequences are SEHNR and FQNEAQ (reference sequence). The DNA for the CDR3 is TGTGCCAGCAGCTTATATAGCCCGGTCATCCCTGGAAACACCATATATTTT. The encoded protein is CASSLYSPVIPGNTIYF. The variable domain in full, with the rest retrieved from reference TRBV7-9 and TRBJ1-3, is DTGVSQNPRHKITKRGQNVTFRCDPISEHNRLYWYRQTLGQGPEFLTYFQNEAQLEKSRLLSDRFSAERPKGSFSTLEIQRTEQGDSAMYLCASSLYSPVIPGNTIYFGEGSWLTVV.

On this clone itself: Being one base from a much bigger clone, this may be a read error. The CDR3 reads CASSGNEQFF. The CDR3 coding sequence is TGTGCCAGCAGTGGTAATGAGCAGTTCTTC. The rearrangement links TRBV25-1 to TRBJ2-1; D is uncertain. The CDR3 is 10 amino acids. Trimming took off 4 bases at V and 7 bases at J, with 2 bases between the two ends. Germline assignment: CDR1 MGHDK and CDR2 SYGVNS.

This chain links TRBV29-1 with TRBJ2-1; D is possibly TRBD1 or TRBD2 (5 bases each). CDR1 is SQVTM and CDR2 is ANQGSEA in the germline V gene. Trimming removed 5 bases from V and 7 bases from J, with 12 bases in between. The CDR3 runs to 12 residues. CDR3 DNA: TGCAGCGTTTCCTGGGGGATAAATGAGCAGTTCTTC. This codes for CSVSWGINEQFF.

This chain joins TRBV28 and TRBJ2-7; 13 nucleotides match TRBD2. Germline CDR1 is MDHEN and CDR2 is SYDVKM. J lost 2 bases, V lost 7 bases, and 5 bases had no gene match. The CDR3 runs to 15 residues. CDR3: CASMTGTSGTYEQYF. Here the CDR3 DNA reads TGTGCCAGCATGACCGGGACTAGCGGGACCTACGAGCAGTACTTC.

This sequence joins TRBV6-5 and TRBJ2-5, with TRBD2 as a possible D gene (6 bases). Germline V gene data show CDR1 as MNHEY and CDR2 as SVGAGI. Trimming shortened V by 0 bases and J by 3 bases, and 11 bases separated the two germline ends. The CDR3 extends over 15 amino acids. This chain's CDR3 is CASSYSTSAEETQYF. The CDR3 DNA is TGTGCCAGCAGTTACTCGACTAGTGCAGAAGAGACCCAGTACTTC.

This chain uses TRBV2 with TRBJ1-2, with D tentatively TRBD1 (6 bases). The ends were cut back, 0 bases at V and 7 bases at J, with 27 bases in the middle. The V gene's germline CDR1 is SNHLY and CDR2 FYNNEI. The CDR3 covers 19 residues. The CDR3 nucleotides are TGTGCCAGCAGTGAAGCGGGGGCAGCTTTGGGGCCTAGTCGTCGTGGCTACACCTTC. It specifies CASSEAGAALGPSRRGYTF.

The rearrangement uses TRBV6-1 and TRBJ2-5, with TRBD1 matching 7 bases. Looked up from germline, CDR1 is MNHNS and CDR2 is SASEGT. The CDR3 is made up of 13 amino acids. Trimming cost V 8 bases and J 0 bases; bases outside gene matches: 3. CDR3 sequence (DNA): TGTGCCAGCCAGGGGGAACACCAAGAGACCCAGTACTTC. Protein sequence: CASQGEHQETQYF.

V and J are TRBV5-6 and TRBJ2-5; D is possibly TRBD2 (6 bases). V dropped 4 bases and J dropped 2 bases, with 12 bases sitting between them. Germline assignment: CDR1 SGHDT and CDR2 YYEEEE. The CDR3 has 14 amino acids. CDR3: CASSLSGRQETQYF. CDR3 nucleotide sequence: TGTGCCAGCAGCCTAAGCGGGCGTCAAGAGACCCAGTACTTC.

The rearrangement uses TRBV2 and TRBJ2-3; TRBD1 matches at 9 bases. V lost 7 bases to trimming and J lost 3 bases; unmatched junction nucleotides: 8. The CDR3 loop spans 15 amino acids. Germline CDR1 and CDR2: SNHLY and FYNNEI. CDR3 protein: CASIAGQGNTDTQYF. In nucleotides, the CDR3 is TGTGCCAGCATCGCCGGACAGGGGAATACAGATACGCAGTATTTT.

The gene calls are TRBV5-1 and TRBJ2-2, with TRBD1 matching 8 bases. The CDR3 runs to 16 residues. Per the germline V gene, CDR1 is SGHRS and CDR2 is YFSETQ. The V and J ends lost 3 bases and 6 bases, in that order; junction bases with no gene match: 10. The CDR3 loop is CASSSVHRGAAGELFF. The CDR3 DNA reads as TGCGCCAGCAGCTCGGTCCACAGGGGGGCCGCCGGGGAGCTGTTTTTT.